The clone carrying this T cell receptor beta chain has at least ten counts. This entry comes from a study of shared clonotypes between healthy human individuals. The protocol was immunoSEQ multiplex PCR, while the TCRdb copy is restricted to in-frame clones and leaves out a portion. The sample lists approximately 500,000 clones, over 75% occurring once. Each of the donors was a healthy adult who was HIV-negative and had not had a recent acute infection or vaccination. V lost 3 bases and J lost 5; bases outside the gene matches: 12. Germline values: CDR1 KGHSH, CDR2 LQKENI. The CDR3 is 16 amino acids. The genes are TRBV18 and TRBJ2-5, with 7 bases fitting TRBD2. This clonotype originated in a woman between 35 and 50 years old in good health. Some clones in this sample may be carry-over from other donors' samples. The sample consisted of PBMCs. The CDR3 reads CASSPTPGGVGETQYF. The CDR3 DNA reads TGTGCCAGCTCACCGACTCCGGGGGGAGTCGGGGAGACCCAGTACTTC.